The sequence of this T cell receptor beta chain was determined in a study of shared clonotypes between healthy human individuals. Across the study: The donors, a couple of women and a few men, were aged 18 to 49. Study-level points and caveats: Although depth was large, rarefaction showed that sequencing of the sorted subsets was incomplete.

This CDR3 comprises 13 residues. V shed 7 bases and J 3 bases; nucleotides not matched to a gene: 6. Looked up from germline, CDR1 is SGHNT and CDR2 is YYREEE (reference sequence). An even split of each subset's genomic DNA across several immunoSEQ plates was performed. Sequencing was performed with immunoSEQ multiplex PCR; in TCRdb, only in-frame clones are kept and a portion is missing. The repertoire consists of some 1.5 million clones, with roughly 97% occurring once and the leading ten covering 0.95% to 1.5%. This clone was found once. Antigen: not known. The sequenced material came from naive CD4+ T cells sorted from blood. Subset denoted: CD45RA+ positively selected. This clonotype was sampled from a man under 40 in good health. The chain recombines TRBV5-4 with TRBJ2-7; 8 bases match TRBD2. This chain's CDR3 is CASSGGGNYEQYF. CDR3 DNA: TGTGCCAGCTCCGGCGGGGGGAACTACGAGCAGTACTTC.